These 16 T cell receptor beta chains were all obtained from the same sample, sequenced in a study of T cell clonality in common variable immunodeficiency. General observations from the study: Fewer deletions and N-nucleotide insertions were reportedly seen in common variable immunodeficiency TCR beta sequences.

These receptors are not linked to any known antigen. Measured with immunoSEQ multiplex PCR; TCRdb has only the in-frame clones, and not every one. The data list 25,000 to 35,000 clones, none observed once; 2.5% to 3.5% falls to the top ten. Sequencing was performed on peripheral blood mononuclear cells. Every receptor here comes from a human donor with common variable immunodeficiency.

By frequency in the sample, this clone is medium-sized. Read data end 3 residues before the CDR3 end; the end is taken from the germline J gene. The chain employs TRBV19 and TRBJ1-6; D may be TRBD1 (5 bases). Trimming shortened V by 3 bases and J by 3 bases, and 6 bases separated the two germline ends. The V gene's germline CDR1 is LNHDA and CDR2 SQIVND (reference sequence). This CDR3 is 14 amino acids long. The CDR3 bases that were read are TGTGCCAGTAGTATTGACAGCTATAATTCACCC. Its protein product is CASSIDSYNSP. The full CDR3 sequence reads CASSIDSYNSPLHF.

Concerning this clone: Read data end 3 residues before the CDR3 end; the end is taken from the germline J gene. The chain has TRBV2 and TRBJ2-7; D is undetermined. Germline CDR1 reads SNHLY; CDR2 reads FYNNEI. The CDR3 sequence is 12 residues long. V shed 8 bases and J shed 0 bases, with 8 bases lying between them. The CDR3 DNA, read in part, is TGTGCCAGCTGCCCAGACTCCTACGAG. The encoded protein is CASCPDSYE. The full CDR3 is CASCPDSYEQYF.

About this clone: The CDR3 end lies 3 residues beyond the end of the read and is filled in from the germline J gene. V gene TRBV7-6 combines with J gene TRBJ1-5; the D is unclear. The CDR3 totals 12 residues. V was pared by 5 bases and J by 5 bases, with 7 bases between. Germline-derived CDR1 and CDR2 are SGHVS and FNYEAQ. The CDR3 DNA, read in part, is TGTGCCAGCAGCCCTATCGATCAGCCC. Residues: CASSPIDQP. The full CDR3 is CASSPIDQPQHF.

On this clone itself: The read falls 3 residues short of the CDR3 end, and the missing part is taken from the germline J gene. This chain joins TRBV5-1 and TRBJ2-3, with 8 bases that match TRBD1. Germline V gene lookup returns CDR1 SGHRS and CDR2 YFSETQ. V lost 7 bases and J lost 2; bases outside the gene matches: 6. The CDR3 is made up of 14 amino acids. The part of the CDR3 DNA that was read is TGCGCCAGCGACCGGACAGGGTCCACAGATACG. Translating it yields CASDRTGSTDT. The CDR3 in full is CASDRTGSTDTQYF.

This clone was found a few times. The chain's CDR3 is CAWSVGAGEAFF. The covered CDR3 bases are TGTGCCTGGAGTGTAGGGGCAGGTGAA. The chain has TRBV30 and TRBJ1-1; the D gene is possibly TRBD1 (5 bases). The observed sequence ends 3 residues before the CDR3 terminus, with the missing tail filled in from the germline J gene. Germline assignment: CDR1 GTSNPN and CDR2 SVGIG (reference sequence). The CDR3 spans 12 residues. V lost 0 bases and J 7 bases, leaving 9 bases between the germline ends. Full variable domain (rest looked up from reference TRBV30 and TRBJ1-1): SQTIHQWPATLVQPVGSPLSLECTVEGTSNPNLYWYRQAAGRGLQLLFYSVGIGQISSEVPQNLSASRPQDRQFILSSKKLLLSDSGFYLCAWSVGAGEAFFGQGTRLTVV.

This clone has ten or more counts. The read gets to within 3 residues of the CDR3 end, and the germline J gene fills in the rest. This chain uses TRBV28 with TRBJ2-7; TRBD2 matches at 9 bases. This CDR3 region has 15 residues. Germline-derived CDR1 and CDR2 are MDHEN and SYDVKM. Trimming cost V 6 bases and J 5 bases; bases outside gene matches: 11. CDR3 region: CASSPPGTSINEQYF. CDR3 DNA (partial): TGTGCCAGCAGCCCCCCCGGGACTAGCATCAACGAG. The full variable domain, completed using reference TRBV28 and TRBJ2-7, is DVKVTQSSRYLVKRTGEKVFLECVQDMDHENMFWYRQDPGLGLRLIYFSYDVKMKEKGDIPEGYSVSREKKERFSLILESASTNQTSMYLCASSPPGTSINEQYFGPGTRLTVT.

As concerns this clone: The CDR3 end falls 3 residues outside the read, so it is completed with the germline J gene. This chain joins TRBV18 and TRBJ2-7, with 7 bases identical to TRBD1. CDR1 is KGHSH and CDR2 is LQKENI in the germline V gene. Trimming cost V 3 bases and J 2 bases; bases outside gene matches: 4. This CDR3 is 14 amino acids long. The part of the CDR3 DNA that was read is TGTGCCAGCTCACCCCCCGGGACAGCCTACGAG. Translation gives CASSPPGTAYE. The CDR3, in full, reads CASSPPGTAYEQYF.

This clone has only a few counts. The CDR3 bases that were read are TGTGCCAGCAGTGAGGGGCAGGGGATAAGGACC. Amino acid sequence: CASSEGQGIRT. The entire CDR3 protein reads CASSEGQGIRTQYF. The chain couples TRBV6-1 to TRBJ2-5; TRBD1 might be the D (6 bases). The read gets to within 3 residues of the CDR3 end, and the germline J gene fills in the rest. CDR3 length: 14 amino acids. In germline, CDR1 is MNHNS, CDR2 SASEGT. V lost 3 bases, J lost 7 bases, and 15 bases lay in between.

On this clone: The read terminates 3 residues before the CDR3 end, so the remaining end is supplied by the germline J gene. The chain combines TRBV7-9 with TRBJ1-2, with TRBD1 matching 7 bases. Losses at the gene ends were 5 bases for V and 7 bases for J; bases not matched to a gene: 7. The CDR3 totals 13 residues. The V gene's germline CDR1 is SEHNR and CDR2 FQNEAQ (reference sequence). The CDR3 loop is CASSADRVRGYTF. CDR3 DNA (partial): TGTGCCAGCAGCGCCGACAGGGTTCGTGGC.

There are a few counts of this clone. The CDR3 goes on 3 residues after the read ends, and that part is filled in from the germline J gene. The chain combines TRBV7-9 with TRBJ1-2; D gene uncertain. The germline V and J ends were trimmed by 2 bases and 0 bases, with 4 bases remaining between them. The CDR3 runs to 13 residues. CDR1 and CDR2 (germline): SEHNR, FQNEAQ (reference sequence). The CDR3 loop reads CASSLSANYGYTF. The sequenced part of the CDR3 DNA is TGTGCCAGCAGCTTATCCGCTAACTATGGC.

In this sample, this clone turned up many times. CDR3: CASSPNRPRANTEAFF. The covered CDR3 bases are TGTGCCAGCAGCCCCAACCGGCCGAGGGCGAACACTGAA. The chain employs TRBV7-8 and TRBJ1-1; no firm D call. The read comes to an end 3 residues before the CDR3 does, leaving the germline J gene to fill in the end. CDR3 size: 16 residues. Trimming removed 5 bases from V and 1 base from J, with 17 bases in between. Germline CDR1 reads SGHVS; CDR2 reads FQNEAQ. Complete variable domain (other parts from reference TRBV7-8 and TRBJ1-1): GAGVSQSPRYKVAKRGQDVALRCDPISGHVSLFWYQQALGQGPEFLTYFQNEAQLDKSGLPSDRFFAERPEGSVSTLKIQRTQQEDSAVYLCASSPNRPRANTEAFFGQGTRLTVV.

On this clone: From the germline J gene comes the end of the CDR3, since the read stops 3 residues before it. The chain combines TRBV19 with TRBJ2-6; 7 bases are shared with TRBD2. The CDR3 totals 14 residues. Trimming at V came to 6 bases and at J to 2 bases, leaving 1 base not matched to a gene. Germline V CDR1 and CDR2: LNHDA, SQIVND (reference sequence). The CDR3 bases that were read are TGTGCCAGTAGGCGGGGGACTGGGGCCAACGTC. Its protein product is CASRRGTGANV. The entire CDR3 sequence reads CASRRGTGANVLTF.

Concerning this clone itself: The missing CDR3 end, 3 residues past where the read stops, is filled in from the germline J gene. This sequence joins TRBV6-2 or TRBV6-3 and TRBJ2-1; D is possibly TRBD1 (5 bases). CDR1 MNHEY and CDR2 SVGEGT come from the germline V gene. The ends were cut back, 2 bases at V and 9 bases at J, with 8 bases in the middle. The CDR3 has 12 amino acids. CDR3 protein: CASSYPGIEQFF. The sequenced part of the CDR3 DNA is TGTGCCAGCAGTTACCCAGGGATTGAG.

This clone has more than one count but fewer than ten. The CDR3 goes on 3 residues after the read ends, and that part is filled in from the germline J gene. This chain links TRBV2 with TRBJ2-1, with TRBD2 matching 11 bases. CDR3 length equals 18 residues. The germline gives CDR1 SNHLY, CDR2 FYNNEI. Germline trimming cut 2 bases from V and 6 bases from J; bases unmatched to any gene: 12. The CDR3 region is CASSERGYSGGAGNEQFF. The DNA read from the CDR3 is TGTGCCAGCAGTGAAAGGGGGTATAGCGGGGGGGCGGGCAATGAG. Combining the CDR3 with reference TRBV2 and TRBJ2-1 gives the whole variable domain EPEVTQTPSHQVTQMGQEVILRCVPISNHLYFYWYRQILGQKVEFLVSFYNNEISEKSEIFDDQFSVERPDGSNFTLKIRSTKLEDSAMYFCASSERGYSGGAGNEQFFGPGTRLTVL.

Points on this clone: Coverage ceases 3 residues before the CDR3 finishes, and the germline J gene fills in the end. This sample also contains other DNA sequences that code for the same CDR3. V is TRBV23-1 and J is TRBJ2-1, with 9 bases that match TRBD1. TRBV23-1 is filed as an ORF, its function uncertain. V lost 6 bases, J lost 7 bases, and 10 bases stayed unmatched. CDR3 length: 15 residues. This chain's CDR3 is CASSRGQGGLNEQFF. CDR3 DNA, as far as it was read: TGCGCCAGCAGCCGGGGACAGGGAGGGTTGAATGAG.

The CDR3 spells CASSYVGENSPLHF. The CDR3 bases that were read are TGTGCCAGCAGTTACGTAGGGGAGAATTCACCC. The chain couples TRBV6-2 or TRBV6-3 to TRBJ1-6; a possible D gene is TRBD1 (5 bases). The CDR3 end falls 3 residues outside the read, so it is completed with the germline J gene. CDR3 length: 14 amino acids. V was cut by 2 bases and J by 7 bases, with 9 bases left in between. CDR1 MNHEY and CDR2 SVGEGT come from the germline V gene.